Shown below are 30 T cell receptor beta chains from a single sample sequenced in a study of T cells after yellow fever vaccination. TCRdb re-derived calls from the 5' RACE reads in MiXCR, one entry per CDR3 protein. The table includes 350,000 to 550,000 distinct CDR3 sequences, around 20% detected once. The specimen comprised PBMCs, sampled before the yellow fever booster vaccination. Every receptor here comes from a man in his late teens or twenties who received the YFV17D yellow fever vaccine.

In its sample, this clonotype was seen a few times. The genes are TRBV11-1 and TRBJ1-2, with D possibly being TRBD1 (6 bases). This CDR3 is 14 amino acids long. The V end lost 2 bases, the J end lost 5 bases, and 12 bases lay between the germline ends. CDR1 is SGHAT, CDR2 FQDESV, per germline (reference sequence). The CDR3 coding sequence is TGTGCCAGCAGCTTAAGGGGGGCCCGGTATGGCTACACCTTC. This translates into CASSLRGARYGYTF.

The chain employs TRBV24-1 and TRBJ1-1; TRBD1 might be the D (6 bases). The CDR3 has 12 residues. The germline V gene encodes CDR1 KGHDR and CDR2 SFDVKD. Trimming took off 8 bases at V and 4 bases at J, with 10 bases between the two ends. The CDR3: CATITGSTEAFF. The CDR3, as DNA: TGTGCCACCATCACAGGGAGCACTGAAGCTTTCTTT.

This clonotype has just a few counts. The chain employs TRBV9 and TRBJ2-7; 10 bases are a match to TRBD1. The CDR3 has 14 amino acids. Germline-derived CDR1 and CDR2 are SGDLS and YYNGEE. V gave up 4 bases and J gave up 6 bases; unmatched junction bases: 7. Here the CDR3 reads CASSSWDRGGEQYF. The CDR3 region has the DNA TGTGCCAGCAGCAGTTGGGACAGGGGCGGCGAGCAGTACTTC.

The V and J genes are TRBV7-9 and TRBJ1-3; D not resolved. This CDR3 has 15 residues. CDR1 and CDR2 from the germline V gene are SEHNR and FQNEAQ (reference sequence). V was clipped by 5 bases and J by 0 bases, with 11 bases between them. CDR3 residues: CASSPQALSGNTIYF. In DNA form, the CDR3 reads TGTGCCAGCAGCCCTCAGGCGCTCTCTGGAAACACCATATATTTT.

The chain uses TRBV20-1 and TRBJ2-3, with 11 positions matching TRBD1. The CDR3 sequence is 15 residues long. The V gene's germline CDR1 is DFQATT and CDR2 SNEGSKA (reference sequence). The V gene end was trimmed by 0 bases and the J gene end by 4 bases; junction bases not matched to a gene: 3. The CDR3 DNA follows: TGCAGTGCTAGAGAACGGACAGGGGGCGCAGATACGCAGTATTTT. Its protein product is CSARERTGGADTQYF.

The chain links TRBV5-1 to TRBJ1-1; 10 nucleotides agree with TRBD1. CDR1 is SGHRS and CDR2 is YFSETQ in the germline V gene. The CDR3 is made up of 16 amino acids. Trimming removed 0 bases from V and 0 bases from J; junction bases left unmatched: 2. CDR3 in DNA: TGCGCCAGCAGCTTGGCCGGGACAGGGGTGAACACTGAAGCTTTCTTT. Its translation is CASSLAGTGVNTEAFF.

This clonotype was seen a few times. The genes are TRBV11-3 and TRBJ2-2, with D uncertain. Trimming shortened V by 1 base and J by 3 bases, and 6 bases separated the two germline ends. The CDR3 is 14 residues long. Looked up from germline, CDR1 is SGHNT and CDR2 is YENEEA. CDR3 sequence reads: CASSLVSYTGELFF. CDR3 bases: TGTGCCAGCAGCTTAGTTTCGTACACCGGGGAGCTGTTTTTT.

This clonotype has just a few counts. The V gene is TRBV20-1, the J gene TRBJ2-2; D is ambiguous. The ends were cut back, 6 bases at V and 0 bases at J, with 17 bases in the middle. The CDR3 has 16 residues. Germline-derived CDR1 and CDR2 are DFQATT and SNEGSKA (reference sequence). The CDR3 loop is CSAPGHGNANTGELFF. The DNA for the CDR3 is TGCAGTGCCCCTGGGCATGGTAACGCGAACACCGGGGAGCTGTTTTTT.

The chain joins TRBV11-1 to TRBJ2-7; D possibly corresponds to TRBD1 (6 bases). V lost 5 bases and J 2 bases, leaving 10 bases between the germline ends. This CDR3 region has 13 residues. Germline CDR1 SGHAT, CDR2 FQDESV (reference sequence). As DNA, the CDR3 is TGTGCCAGCAGCCCTACAGGGACCTACGAGCAGTACGTC. This gives the protein CASSPTGTYEQYV.

This clonotype was counted only a few times. The rearrangement joins TRBV6-1 to TRBJ1-2; D unclear. CDR3 length: 10 residues. V was clipped by 7 bases and J by 6 bases, with 6 bases between them. The V gene's germline CDR1 is MNHNS and CDR2 SASEGT. The CDR3 bases are TGTGCCAGCAAGAGAGATGGCTACACCTTC. Encoded protein: CASKRDGYTF.

The chain joins TRBV5-1 to TRBJ2-5; TRBD2 might be the D (6 bases). V shed 1 base and J shed 0 bases, with 10 bases lying between them. The germline CDR1 and CDR2 sequences are SGHRS and YFSETQ. The CDR3 runs to 15 residues. CDR3: CASSLSGGYQETQYF. CDR3 bases: TGCGCCAGCAGCTTGTCCGGGGGATACCAAGAGACCCAGTACTTC. The full variable domain, with the rest looked up from reference TRBV5-1 and TRBJ2-5, is KAGVTQTPRYLIKTRGQQVTLSCSPISGHRSVSWYQQTPGQGLQFLFEYFSETQRNKGNFPGRFSGRQFSNSRSEMNVSTLELGDSALYLCASSLSGGYQETQYFGPGTRLLVL.

V gene TRBV5-4 combines with J gene TRBJ1-1; D is possibly TRBD1 (6 bases). Looked up from germline, CDR1 is SGHNT and CDR2 is YYREEE (reference sequence). This CDR3 has 15 amino acids. V was trimmed by 5 bases and J by 5 bases, leaving 19 bases between them. The CDR3 region is CASRRVQGARTEAFF. The DNA for the CDR3 is TGTGCCAGCAGGAGAGTACAGGGTGCACGGACTGAAGCTTTCTTT.

This clonotype came up a few times. The CDR3: CASSSARDQYF. CDR3 DNA sequence: TGTGCCAGCAGCTCCGCCCGGGACCAATATTTT. This chain uses TRBV7-8 with TRBJ2-3; D is possibly TRBD1 or TRBD2 (5 bases each). The CDR3 spans 11 residues. Germline V gives CDR1 SGHVS, CDR2 FQNEAQ. V lost 4 bases and J 15 bases, leaving 14 bases between the germline ends.

The chain is built from TRBV6-1 and TRBJ2-7; TRBD1 aligns across 7 bases. Germline CDR1 reads MNHNS; CDR2 reads SASEGT. The CDR3 is 14 residues long. V dropped 4 bases and J dropped 2; count of bases not matched to a gene: 5. The CDR3: CASSVGGVPYEQYV. CDR3 sequence (DNA): TGTGCCAGCAGTGTAGGGGGCGTCCCCTACGAGCAGTACGTC.

Only a few counts were recorded for this clonotype. The chain couples TRBV20-1 to TRBJ2-5; 7 bases agree with TRBD1. V shed 5 bases, J shed 2 bases, and the junction held 11 bases outside the gene matches. CDR3 length: 15 residues. CDR1 DFQATT and CDR2 SNEGSKA come from the germline V gene (reference sequence). The CDR3 spells CSAPPDRAIQETQYF. CDR3 DNA sequence: TGCAGTGCTCCCCCCGACAGGGCGATACAAGAGACCCAGTACTTC.

This chain uses TRBV9 with TRBJ1-2; 10 nucleotides match TRBD1. V gave up 4 bases and J gave up 2 bases; unmatched junction bases: 8. CDR1 and CDR2 from the germline V gene are SGDLS and YYNGEE. This CDR3 is built from 16 residues. As DNA, the CDR3 is TGTGCCAGCAGCTTGAGAGGGGACAGGGGCAACTATGGCTACACCTTC. Translation: CASSLRGDRGNYGYTF.

Only a few counts were recorded for this clonotype. The chain is built from TRBV7-9 and TRBJ2-6; 7 nucleotides agree with TRBD1. Germline CDR1 reads SEHNR; CDR2 reads FQNEAQ (reference sequence). This CDR3 contains 17 residues. Trimming removed 5 bases from V and 2 bases from J; junction bases left unmatched: 9. CDR3 sequence (DNA): TGTGCCAGCAGCCTCGGGCAGGGGGACGCTGGGGCCAACGTCCTGACTTTC. This gives the protein CASSLGQGDAGANVLTF.

V usage is TRBV29-1 and J usage is TRBJ2-3; TRBD2 matches at 11 bases. The CDR3 is 15 residues long. Germline V gene data show CDR1 as SQVTM and CDR2 as ANQGSEA. Losses at the gene ends were 6 bases for V and 5 bases for J; bases not matched to a gene: 10. CDR3 coding DNA: TGCAGCGTGGCCTGGGTAGCGGGGGGGAGAGATACGCAGTATTTT. It codes for CSVAWVAGGRDTQYF.

At least ten counts were recorded for this clonotype. This chain links TRBV5-6 with TRBJ2-1; D is ambiguous. The V end was cut by 5 bases, the J end by 6 bases, with 9 bases between. This CDR3 is built from 12 residues. The germline V gene has CDR1 SGHDT and CDR2 YYEEEE. CDR3 sequence reads: CASSTFVNEQFF. CDR3 coding DNA: TGTGCCAGCAGTACATTCGTCAATGAGCAGTTCTTC.

J is TRBJ2-1 and V is TRBV6-2 or TRBV6-3; TRBD2 is a possible D gene (5 bases). Germline V gene data show CDR1 as MNHEY and CDR2 as SVGEGT. V lost 2 bases to trimming and J lost 3 bases, with 5 bases between them. The CDR3 consists of 13 residues. The CDR3 DNA sequence: TGTGCCAGCAGTTACGAGGGCTACAATGAGCAGTTCTTC. Amino acids: CASSYEGYNEQFF.

V usage is TRBV4-2 and J usage is TRBJ2-1; 9 bases agree with TRBD1. This CDR3 spans 16 amino acids. Germline V gene sequence: CDR1 LGHNA, CDR2 YNFKEQ. Losses at the gene ends were 0 bases for V and 5 bases for J; bases not matched to a gene: 5. The CDR3: CASSQDGQGINNEQFF. CDR3 coding DNA: TGTGCCAGCAGCCAAGACGGACAGGGGATAAACAATGAGCAGTTCTTC.

The table lists this clonotype with a few counts. Here the CDR3 reads CAAGEGRQTQYF. Here the CDR3 DNA reads TGTGCCGCAGGAGAGGGGAGGCAGACCCAGTACTTC. The rearrangement uses TRBV25-1 and TRBJ2-5; tentatively, D is TRBD2 (6 bases). Trimming shortened V by 11 bases and J by 6 bases, and 16 bases separated the two germline ends. Germline CDR1 is MGHDK and CDR2 is SYGVNS. This CDR3 contains 12 residues.

The chain uses TRBV20-1 and TRBJ2-1, with D perhaps matching TRBD1 (6 bases). Germline CDR1 is DFQATT and CDR2 is SNEGSKA (reference sequence). The CDR3 loop spans 15 amino acids. V lost 3 bases and J 10 bases, leaving 22 bases between the germline ends. In nucleotides, the CDR3 is TGCAGTGCTAGCATAGGACCAAGGGGACAATACGAGCAGTTCTTC. Translated, it gives CSASIGPRGQYEQFF.

This clonotype was seen at least ten times. This rearrangement joins TRBV20-1 to TRBJ2-7; 9 bases are a match to TRBD1. The CDR3 has 12 residues. The germline V gene has CDR1 DFQATT and CDR2 SNEGSKA (reference sequence). The ends lost 3 bases at V and 8 bases at J; junction bases unmatched: 5. This chain's CDR3 is CSARGTGLQQYF. CDR3 DNA: TGCAGTGCTAGGGGGACAGGGTTGCAGCAGTACTTC.

This clonotype showed up many times. This sequence joins TRBV2 and TRBJ1-2; D is unresolved. Trimming cost V 4 bases and J 6 bases, with 12 bases left between them. CDR1 is SNHLY, CDR2 FYNNEI, per germline. The CDR3 totals 13 residues. The CDR3, as DNA: TGTGCCAGCAGTGCACCGGGCGGAGATGGCTACACCTTC. As protein: CASSAPGGDGYTF.

This clonotype has a handful of counts. The DNA for the CDR3 is TGTGCCAGCAGCTTATATCCCCGGTTCTCTGGAAACACCATATATTTT. Translation gives CASSLYPRFSGNTIYF. J is TRBJ1-3 and V is TRBV7-2; D ambiguous. The germline CDR1 and CDR2 sequences are SGHTA and FQGNSA. V was clipped by 2 bases and J by 0 bases, with 11 bases between them. The CDR3 is 16 amino acids.

The count of this clonotype is one. The V call is TRBV5-1, the J call TRBJ2-7; D remains unclear. Germline CDR1 is SGHRS and CDR2 is YFSETQ. The CDR3 runs to 13 residues. V was shortened by 2 bases and J by 4 bases, with 10 bases between the two germline ends. The CDR3 sequence is CASSFIDGYEQYF. CDR3 nucleotides: TGCGCCAGCAGCTTCATAGACGGTTACGAGCAGTACTTC.

The chain links TRBV6-5 to TRBJ1-6, with D perhaps matching TRBD1 (6 bases). The CDR3 has 16 amino acids. CDR1 is MNHEY and CDR2 is SVGAGI in the germline V gene. Deletions cut 6 bases from V and 0 bases from J, with 12 bases between. The CDR3 protein is CASRGQFGSYNSPLHF. The CDR3 DNA sequence: TGTGCCAGCAGAGGACAGTTCGGCTCCTATAATTCACCCCTCCACTTT.

This clonotype was seen a few times. The CDR3 here is CASSYQGANNSPLHF. The CDR3 DNA reads TGTGCCAGCAGTTACCAAGGGGCGAATAATTCACCCCTCCACTTT. The V gene is TRBV6-5, the J gene TRBJ1-6; a weak D match, TRBD1 (5 bases). Germline V gives CDR1 MNHEY, CDR2 SVGAGI. CDR3 length: 15 residues. Trimming took off 2 bases at V and 5 bases at J, with 10 bases between the two ends.

The gene calls are TRBV7-2 and TRBJ2-2; the D gene could be TRBD1 or TRBD2 (5 bases each). This CDR3 region has 16 residues. With 3 bases removed from V and 0 bases from J, the gap between germline ends came to 11 bases. Germline assignment: CDR1 SGHTA and CDR2 FQGNSA. The chain's CDR3 is CASSLSGQANTGELFF. Here the CDR3 DNA reads TGTGCCAGCAGCTTGTCGGGGCAGGCGAACACCGGGGAGCTGTTTTTT. Using reference TRBV7-2 and TRBJ2-2 for the parts outside the CDR3, the full variable domain is GAGVSQSPSNKVTEKGKDVELRCDPISGHTALYWYRQSLGQGLEFLIYFQGNSAPDKSGLPSDRFSAERTGGSVSTLTIQRTQQEDSAVYLCASSLSGQANTGELFFGEGSRLTVL.